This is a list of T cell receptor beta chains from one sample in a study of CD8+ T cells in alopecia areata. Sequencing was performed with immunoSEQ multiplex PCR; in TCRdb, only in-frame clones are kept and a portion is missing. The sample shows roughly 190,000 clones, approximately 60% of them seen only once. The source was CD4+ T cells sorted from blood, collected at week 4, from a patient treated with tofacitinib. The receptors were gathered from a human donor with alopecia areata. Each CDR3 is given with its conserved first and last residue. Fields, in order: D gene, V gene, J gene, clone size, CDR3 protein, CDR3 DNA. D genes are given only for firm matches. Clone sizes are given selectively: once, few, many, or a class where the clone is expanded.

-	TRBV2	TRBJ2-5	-	CATRLPGRETQYF	TGTGCCACCAGGTTGCCAGGGCGGGAGACCCAGTACTTC
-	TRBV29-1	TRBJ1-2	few	CSVLPGPGVGYTF	TGCAGCGTTCTCCCGGGACCCGGAGTCGGCTACACCTTC
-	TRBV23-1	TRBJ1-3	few	CASGTRDWVMGPIYF	TGCGCCAGCGGTACCAGGGACTGGGTAATGGGACCCATATATTTT
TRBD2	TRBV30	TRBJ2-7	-	CAWSRGGGHEQYF	TGTGCCTGGAGTCGCGGGGGAGGCCACGAGCAGTACTTC
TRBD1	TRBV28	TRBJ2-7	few	CASNPGQGRAYEQYF	TGTGCCAGCAATCCGGGACAGGGGAGGGCCTACGAGCAGTACTTC
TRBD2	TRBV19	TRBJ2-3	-	CASSIYSGLTDTQYF	TGTGCCAGTAGTATTTATAGCGGGCTCACAGATACGCAGTATTTT
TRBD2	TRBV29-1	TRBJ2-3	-	CSAKSGSPDTQYF	TGCAGCGCCAAGAGCGGGAGCCCAGATACGCAGTATTTT
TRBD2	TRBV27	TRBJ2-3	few	CASSSPGLAGPDTQYF	TGTGCCAGCAGTTCTCCGGGACTAGCGGGCCCAGATACGCAGTATTTT
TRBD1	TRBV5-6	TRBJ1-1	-	CASSFQMYRDRDKAFF	TGTGCCAGCAGCTTCCAAATGTACCGGGACAGGGATAAGGCTTTCTTT
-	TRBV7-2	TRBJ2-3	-	CASSSSATDTQYF	TGTGCCAGCAGCTCCTCAGCCACAGATACGCAGTATTTT
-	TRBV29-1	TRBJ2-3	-	CSSGSPVTDTQYF	TGCAGCTCCGGGTCACCCGTAACAGATACGCAGTATTTT
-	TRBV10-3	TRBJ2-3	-	CAIRETSTQDTQYF	TGTGCCATCAGGGAGACATCGACACAAGATACGCAGTATTTT
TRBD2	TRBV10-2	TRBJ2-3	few	CASRGTSGRGNTQYF	TGCGCCAGCCGCGGGACTAGCGGGAGGGGGAATACGCAGTATTTT
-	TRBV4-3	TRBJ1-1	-	CASSQTTWARPNTEAFF	TGCGCCAGCAGCCAGACCACCTGGGCGAGGCCGAACACTGAAGCTTTCTTT
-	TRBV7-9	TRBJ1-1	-	CASSYTWTEAFF	TGTGCCAGCAGCTACACATGGACTGAAGCTTTCTTT
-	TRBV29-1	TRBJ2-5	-	CSVKNQETQYF	TGCAGCGTTAAAAACCAAGAGACCCAGTACTTC
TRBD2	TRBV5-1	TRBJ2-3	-	CASSLSPTSGSPDTQYF	TGCGCCAGCAGCTTGTCGCCCACTAGCGGGAGCCCCGATACGCAGTATTTT